This TCR beta chain was identified in a study of cytomegalovirus exposure and HLA in healthy donors (dated by TCRdb to the late 2010s). About the study as a whole: An earlier analysis of 587 of the donors reported roughly 300 Gb of sequence data and 90 million to 120 million unique TCR beta sequences obtained from 180 million or so T cells. About 330 gigabases of sequencing data and about 92 million unique TCR sequences made up an early release that covered 500 to 700 HLA-typed donors. In an earlier analysis of 587 of the donors, high-throughput TCR beta sequencing was used to judge whether each TCR beta V gene segment behaved as functional or pseudogenic. A later genetic analysis took genome-wide SNP genotypes for about three fifths of the 666 donors and used that subset as a discovery cohort. HLA typing covered class I and class II loci at four-digit resolution. A later analysis re-examined previously published TCR beta repertoires from more than 550 donors and added high-resolution HLA genotyping to investigate patterns of TCR occurrence. Alongside the repertoire data, information on donor age, sex, ethnicity and CMV serostatus was compiled. Across approximately 400 genotyped donors of the cohort, an average of about 240,000 unique TCR beta nucleotide sequences per donor were sequenced, and 15% to 20% of those sequences were non-productive. Typing coverage differed by locus: A, B, C, DRB1 and DQB1 were typed in about 620-630 donors, DQA1 in 500 to 550, DPA1 in nearly 610, and DPB1 in approximately 450. In the later analysis, no new phenotypic data were used to find candidate immune exposures; instead, reliance was placed on TCR beta sequences and their occurrence across donors. To predict cytomegalovirus infection status, the study brought together high-throughput TCR immunosequencing, statistical association of individual TCRs with disease status, and machine learning. A handful of DR-DQ haplotypes were handled as single units for association and clustering because linkage in the cohort was strong. In addition to the first cohort of approximately 650 subjects, a separate validation cohort of 120 different subjects was used. Every discovery cohort repertoire had been produced on one sequencing platform. The study used immunosequencing to profile the T cell repertoires of approximately 630 subjects and linked those repertoires to cytomegalovirus serostatus. The study aimed to test whether signatures of past pathogen exposure could be identified by cataloging public T cell receptors. Of the roughly 400 genotyped donors, approximately 83% fell in the genetic ancestry cluster associated with self-reported Caucasian donors. Overall study outcomes, separate from this receptor: A later analysis found that HLA-associated TCR beta chains were more clonally expanded and had lower generation probabilities than equally common non-associated chains. Cytomegalovirus status was reported to be diagnosed by the classifier with high specificity and sensitivity in both the original and validation cohorts. CMV serostatus was the only immune exposure information available for the cohort. An association between a missense DCLRE1C variant and V-gene and J-gene trimming of TCR beta chains was found in a later genetic analysis and replicated in an independent cohort. Correlated functional status among segregating V segments might reflect linkage disequilibrium, but an unknown experimental factor could not be ruled out. A later analysis found that TCR association rates varied across HLA loci, with DRB1 alleles showing the most associated TCRs and HLA-C alleles the fewest. A further reported finding was that TCR beta sequences accurately predicted the HLA-A and HLA-B alleles for most subjects in the first cohort. A total of 150 to 200 TCR beta chains were listed by the study as associated with cytomegalovirus. Most TCR sequences were observed very rarely across donors, whereas some public TCRs were present in many individuals. It was suggested by the authors that the approach could potentially be generalized to other disease states and immunological phenotypes. According to a later genetic analysis, donors in an Asian-associated ancestry cluster had fewer N-insertions in productive TCRs than the approximately 700-donor mean. Only TCR beta chains were sequenced in this cohort, and the absence of alpha or paired-chain data limited detectable features. Presence/absence analyses assumed roughly uniform sequencing depth across donors, an assumption that may not hold. Three of the identified cytomegalovirus-associated TCR beta chains were confirmed in vitro to be specific for cytomegalovirus antigens. An earlier analysis of approximately 500 of the donors showed that most TCR beta V segments appeared in productive rearrangements either about 90% or about 30% of the time, which broadly matched IMGT annotations. In a later analysis, 15,000 to 20,000 TCR beta sequences were associated with specific HLA alleles at a false discovery rate of 0.05. Some IMGT-functional V segments, including TRBV6-2 and TRBV6-3, could not be distinguished by the 87-base-pair reads and were therefore excluded. A later analysis reported that several top co-occurrence clusters appeared linked to parvovirus B19, influenza, CMV and Epstein-Barr virus. In a later analysis, most CMV-associated TCR beta chains were found to appear HLA-restricted, with HLA associations seemingly driven largely by CMV exposure. HLA typing was unavailable for some donors at each locus, so association tests used only the typed subset. The sequencing pipeline was judged likely to have produced a cluster of highly shared sequence variants as a technical artifact. When HLA alleles, especially DR and DQ, strongly co-occurred, attributing TCR associations to individual alleles was difficult. Because counts were too low, 15 to 20 rarely observed V segments, including chromosome 9 orphons, were left out of the earlier analysis of 500 to 750 of the donors.

The cohort consisted of hundreds of healthy bone marrow donors. At the time of sampling, every cohort member was nominally healthy, though immune exposures that went unrecorded were likely present. The donor tested CMV seropositive and was one of the 289 seropositive cohort members. A peripheral blood sample was collected from each donor, and TCR beta sequencing was performed on peripheral blood mononuclear cells. Genomic DNA extraction from the blood cell samples was performed with the Qiagen DNeasy Blood Extraction Kit. The library was obtained by the immunoSEQ multiplex PCR assay. For the multiplex PCR, a mixture combining 60 forward primers for TCR Vbeta segments and 13 reverse primers for TCR Jbeta segments was used. A multiplex PCR assay on genomic DNA amplified the CDR3 region of rearranged TCR beta genes. Amplified TCR beta libraries were sequenced as 87-base-pair reads on the Illumina HiSeq System. The authors' analysis ran thus. In a later analysis, tens of millions of unique TCR beta chains were counted across the approximately 640 repertoires, and roughly 11 million of these chains were shared by at least two donors. Raw reads were error-corrected and collapsed into unique sequences by a nearest-neighbor algorithm in which closely related sequences were merged to remove PCR and sequencing errors. V, D and J gene segments were assigned by aligning CDR3 sequences to IMGT reference sequences. Each retained sequence needed at least a six-nucleotide match to both a V gene segment and a J gene segment. A rearrangement counted as productive if the CDR3 had no stop codons and remained in frame with V and J, and every other rearrangement counted as non-productive. CDR3 was defined by IMGT convention, running from the second conserved V-encoded cysteine to the conserved J-encoded phenylalanine. The earlier analysis of 550 to 650 of the donors excluded any sequence lacking an unambiguous match to a single V gene segment. In an earlier analysis of approximately 560 of the donors, a V segment was called functional when productive rearrangements were above 56.7%, and segregating when the standard deviation between donors exceeded 5%. A statistical classification framework was built to diagnose cytomegalovirus status from the catalog of TCR beta chain sequences. V and J gene assignment, in a later analysis, came from comparing TCR nucleotide sequences with IMGT/GENE-DB human TR gene sequences. A later analysis assigned CDR3 sequences and most-parsimonious VDJ recombination scenarios with the TCRdist pipeline. In a later analysis, each TCR beta chain was defined by its CDR3 amino acid sequence together with its V-gene family, and reads lacking a unique V-gene family were excluded. To address suspected cross-contamination and a sequencing artifact, a later analysis removed 592 highly shared, low-generation-probability nucleotide sequences. In a later analysis, a clonal expansion index was calculated for each public chain from normalized within-repertoire ranks of inferred template counts. In a later analysis, generation probabilities were computed with a VDJ recombination model fitted to out-of-frame rearrangements, and the resulting probabilities were checked against IGoR. A later analysis scored TCR-TCR, TCR-HLA and TCR-CMV co-occurrence with hypergeometric tests, applying a repertoire-size bias correction to TCR pairs. In a later analysis, false discovery rates were estimated by permuting HLA or CMV assignments 20 times. In a later analysis, co-occurring TCRs were grouped using DBSCAN, and TCRdist sequence similarity was added for clustering within HLA-allele-positive subsets. Repertoires with fewer than 30,000 or more than 120,000 public chains were left out of co-occurrence clustering, as were about 5 repertoires with anomalous nucleotide sharing. TCRdb retrieved this table from immuneACCESS and kept in-frame rearrangements only. Not all clones are present; in checked studies, unresolved V genes account for under half, and no reason is known for the remainder. V and J calls and clone size are given by that table; D and trimming were obtained from the DNA. The sample table holds 75,000 to 100,000 clones, of which about four fifths were seen once. Clones ranked in the top ten supply more than 4.5% of the sample.

About this clone itself: Its antigen has not been determined. Nothing much larger sits one base from this clone, and base qualities are not available.

The germline V gene encodes CDR1 MDHEN and CDR2 SYDVKM. Trimming removed 6 bases from V and 9 bases from J; the gene matches leave 13 bases unexplained. The CDR3 goes from the cysteine to the phenylalanine over 15 residues. The kept DNA is CDR3 alone, 45 bases in frame from the first base. The sequencing sample was made of PBMCs. The sequence joins TRBV28 to TRBJ1-1; 10 of the junction bases match TRBD1. The TCR comes from a man aged 40-49 years in good health and CMV-seropositive. The DNA is TGTGCCAGCAGCACGGGACAGGGGCCCAGTACTAAAGCTTTCTTT. Its protein reads: CASSTGQGPSTKAFF.